This T cell receptor (beta chain) came from a study of Graves' ophthalmopathy and Graves' hyperthyroidism. The overall study: The blood sample was drawn at first diagnosis and before any treatment.

This clonotype appeared a few times. Hyperthyroidism is called stable when no ophthalmopathy develops within 18 months of follow-up. Pregnant or lactating patients and those with other autoimmune diseases or uncontrolled infections were excluded. Thyroid ultrasound, orbital computed tomography, TRAb, serum thyroxine and clinical symptoms formed the basis of diagnosis. After removal of 6 bases from V and 3 bases from J, the junction contained 5 bases not matched to a gene. The CDR3 loop spans 14 amino acids. Germline CDR1 MNHNS, CDR2 SASEGT. Amplification of the TCR beta CDR3 regions used RNA transcripts (as template). In the first round, RT-PCR was carried out with HTBI primers, and a multiplex PCR formed the second round. MiXCR, applied by TCRdb to the multiplex PCR reads, yields one record per CDR3 protein. The repertoire has a few hundred thousand distinct CDR3 sequences, about 18% of them found once; the top ten carry roughly 2.4%.

The receptor was derived from an adult woman with stable Graves' hyperthyroidism. Specimen: peripheral blood. V and J are TRBV6-1 and TRBJ2-3; 8 nucleotides match TRBD1. The CDR3 loop is CASRTGGTTDTQYF. CDR3 bases: TGTGCCAGCAGAACAGGGGGGACGACAGATACGCAGTATTTT.